Each of the 2 T cell receptor beta chains below was sequenced from the same sample in a study of T cells in Graves' hyperthyroidism and ophthalmopathy. Amplification targeted TCR beta CDR3 regions from RNA transcripts. TCR CDR3 underwent first-round RT-PCR with the HTBI primer set. Each CDR3 protein gets one entry after TCRdb re-called the multiplex PCR reads with MiXCR. The data hold around 350,000 distinct CDR3 sequences, with 15% to 20% observed a single time. The specimen sequenced was blood. These receptors were collected from a woman between 25 and 40 years old with Graves' hyperthyroidism that later progressed to Graves' ophthalmopathy.

As for this clonotype: This may be a read error, as it is one base from a much larger clone. The rearrangement links TRBV12-3 or TRBV12-4 to TRBJ2-3; D is undetermined. The length of the CDR3 is 15 residues. The CDR3 DNA follows: TGTGCCATCAGTTTTTTAAGTCCTAGCACAGATACGCAGTATTTT. Translation: CAISFLSPSTDTQYF.

This clonotype has just a few counts. V and J are TRBV29-1 and TRBJ2-3, with 11 nucleotides matching TRBD2. Germline-derived CDR1 and CDR2 are SQVTM and ANQGSEA. The CDR3 runs 18 residues. V was pared by 1 base and J by 1 base, with 10 bases of the junction left unmatched. The CDR3 DNA follows: TGCAGCGTTGAAGGACTAGCGGGAAACTCTCGGGGCACAGATACGCAGTATTTT. Protein sequence: CSVEGLAGNSRGTDTQYF.